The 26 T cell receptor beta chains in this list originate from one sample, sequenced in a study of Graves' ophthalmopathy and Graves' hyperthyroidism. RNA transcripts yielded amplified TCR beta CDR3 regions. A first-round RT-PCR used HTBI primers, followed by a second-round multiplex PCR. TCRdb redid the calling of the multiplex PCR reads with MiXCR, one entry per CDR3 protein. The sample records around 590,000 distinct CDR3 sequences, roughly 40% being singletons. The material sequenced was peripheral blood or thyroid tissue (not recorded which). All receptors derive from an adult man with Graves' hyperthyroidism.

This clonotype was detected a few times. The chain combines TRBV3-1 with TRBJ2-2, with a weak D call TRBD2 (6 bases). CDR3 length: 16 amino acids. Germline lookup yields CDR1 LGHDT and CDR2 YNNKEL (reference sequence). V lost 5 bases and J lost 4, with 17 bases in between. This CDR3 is CASSLTKRAGTGELFF. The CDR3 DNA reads TGTGCCAGCAGCTTGACAAAGCGGGCGGGCACCGGGGAGCTGTTTTTT.

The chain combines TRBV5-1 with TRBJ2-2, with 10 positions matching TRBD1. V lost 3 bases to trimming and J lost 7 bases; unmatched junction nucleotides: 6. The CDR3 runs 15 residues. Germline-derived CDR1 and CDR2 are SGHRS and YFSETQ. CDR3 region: CASSYDRGLGGELFF. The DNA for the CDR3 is TGCGCCAGCAGCTACGACAGGGGGCTCGGCGGGGAGCTGTTTTTT.

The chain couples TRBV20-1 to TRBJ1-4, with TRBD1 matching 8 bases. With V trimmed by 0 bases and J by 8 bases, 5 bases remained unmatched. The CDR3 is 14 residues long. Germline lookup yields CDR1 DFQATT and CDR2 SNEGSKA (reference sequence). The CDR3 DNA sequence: TGCAGTGCTAGAGAACAGGGGGGCCGAGAAAAACTGTTTTTT. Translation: CSAREQGGREKLFF.

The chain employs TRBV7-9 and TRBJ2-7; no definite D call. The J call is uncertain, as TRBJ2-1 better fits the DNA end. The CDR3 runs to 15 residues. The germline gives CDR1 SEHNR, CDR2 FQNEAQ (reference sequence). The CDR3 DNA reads TGTGCCAGCAGCTTAGACTATTTGGCAGACAATGAGCAGTTCTTC. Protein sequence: CASSLDYLADNEQFF.

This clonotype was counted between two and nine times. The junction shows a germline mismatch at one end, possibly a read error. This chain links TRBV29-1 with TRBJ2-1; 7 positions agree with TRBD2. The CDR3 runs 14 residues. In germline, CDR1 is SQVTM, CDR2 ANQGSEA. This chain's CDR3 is CSAEKREAYNEQFF. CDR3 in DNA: TGCAGCGCTGAAAAGCGGGAAGCATACAATGAGCAGTTCTTC.

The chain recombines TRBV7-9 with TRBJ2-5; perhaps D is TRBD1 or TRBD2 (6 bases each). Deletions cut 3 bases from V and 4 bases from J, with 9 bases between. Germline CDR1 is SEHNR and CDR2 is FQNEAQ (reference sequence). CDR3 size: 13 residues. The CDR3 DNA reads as TGTGCCAGCAGCTTCGGGGGCGCAGAGACCCAGTACTTC. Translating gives CASSFGGAETQYF.

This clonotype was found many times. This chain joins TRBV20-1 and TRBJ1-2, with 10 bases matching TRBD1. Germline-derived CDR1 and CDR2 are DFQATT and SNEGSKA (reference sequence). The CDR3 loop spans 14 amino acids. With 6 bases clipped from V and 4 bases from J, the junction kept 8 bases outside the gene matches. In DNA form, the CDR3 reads TGCAGTGCGACACAGACAGGGGGCAGCTATGGCTACACCTTC. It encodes CSATQTGGSYGYTF.

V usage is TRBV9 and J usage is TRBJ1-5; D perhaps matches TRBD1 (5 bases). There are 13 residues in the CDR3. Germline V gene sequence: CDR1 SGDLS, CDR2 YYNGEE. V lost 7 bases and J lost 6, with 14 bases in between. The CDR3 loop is CASGQGEVQPQHF. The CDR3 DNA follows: TGTGCCAGCGGCCAAGGGGAGGTTCAGCCCCAGCATTTT.

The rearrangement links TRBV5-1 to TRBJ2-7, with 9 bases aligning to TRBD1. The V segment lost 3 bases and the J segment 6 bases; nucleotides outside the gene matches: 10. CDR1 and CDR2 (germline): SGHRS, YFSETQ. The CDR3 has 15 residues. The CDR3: CASSSGTGYGGEQYF. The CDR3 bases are TGCGCCAGCAGCTCGGGGACAGGGTACGGTGGCGAGCAGTACTTC.

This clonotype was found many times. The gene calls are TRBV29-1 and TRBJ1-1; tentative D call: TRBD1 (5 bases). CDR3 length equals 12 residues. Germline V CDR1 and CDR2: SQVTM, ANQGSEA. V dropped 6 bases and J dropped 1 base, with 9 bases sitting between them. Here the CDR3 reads CSVRDRNTEAFF. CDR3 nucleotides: TGCAGCGTCCGAGACAGGAACACTGAAGCTTTCTTT. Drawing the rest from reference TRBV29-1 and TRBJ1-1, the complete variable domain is SAVISQKPSRDICQRGTSLTIQCQVDSQVTMMFWYRQQPGQSLTLIATANQGSEATYESGFVIDKFPISRPNLTFSTLTVSNMSPEDSSIYLCSVRDRNTEAFFGQGTRLTVV.

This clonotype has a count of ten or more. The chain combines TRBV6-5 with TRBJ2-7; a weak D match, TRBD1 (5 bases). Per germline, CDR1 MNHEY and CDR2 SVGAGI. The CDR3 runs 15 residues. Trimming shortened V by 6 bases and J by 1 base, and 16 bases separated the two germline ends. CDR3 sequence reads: CASSPGFPESYEQYF. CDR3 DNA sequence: TGTGCCAGCAGCCCAGGGTTTCCCGAATCCTACGAGCAGTACTTC.

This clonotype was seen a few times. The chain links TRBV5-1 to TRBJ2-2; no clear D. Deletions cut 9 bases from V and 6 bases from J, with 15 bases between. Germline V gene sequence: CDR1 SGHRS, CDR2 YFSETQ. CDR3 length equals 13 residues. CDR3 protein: CAIHGGEPGELFF. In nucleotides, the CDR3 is TGCGCCATCCACGGTGGGGAACCCGGGGAGCTGTTTTTT. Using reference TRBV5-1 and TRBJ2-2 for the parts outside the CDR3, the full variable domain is KAGVTQTPRYLIKTRGQQVTLSCSPISGHRSVSWYQQTPGQGLQFLFEYFSETQRNKGNFPGRFSGRQFSNSRSEMNVSTLELGDSALYLCAIHGGEPGELFFGEGSRLTVL.

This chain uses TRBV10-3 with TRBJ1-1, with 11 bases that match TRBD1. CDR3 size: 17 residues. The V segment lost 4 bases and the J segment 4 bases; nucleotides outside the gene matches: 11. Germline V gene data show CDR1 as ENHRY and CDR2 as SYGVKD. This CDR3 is CAISGPDRGRVSTEAFF. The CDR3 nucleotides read TGTGCCATCAGTGGACCGGACAGGGGGCGAGTTAGCACTGAAGCTTTCTTT.

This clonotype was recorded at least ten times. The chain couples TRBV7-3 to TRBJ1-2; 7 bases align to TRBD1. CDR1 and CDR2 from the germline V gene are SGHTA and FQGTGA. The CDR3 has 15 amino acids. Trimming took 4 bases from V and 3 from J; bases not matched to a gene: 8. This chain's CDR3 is CASSSQKTGDYGYTF. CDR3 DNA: TGTGCCAGCAGCTCCCAGAAAACAGGGGACTATGGCTACACCTTC. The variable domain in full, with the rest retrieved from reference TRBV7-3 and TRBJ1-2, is GAGVSQTPSNKVTEKGKYVELRCDPISGHTALYWYRQSLGQGPEFLIYFQGTGAADDSGLPNDRFFAVRPEGSVSTLKIQRTERGDSAVYLCASSSQKTGDYGYTFGSGTRLTVV.

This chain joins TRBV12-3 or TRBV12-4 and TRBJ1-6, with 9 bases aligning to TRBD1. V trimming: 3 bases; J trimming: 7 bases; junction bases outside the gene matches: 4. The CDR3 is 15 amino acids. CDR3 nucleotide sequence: TGTGCCAGCAGTTTCCCCGGGACAGGGAATTCACCCCTCCACTTT. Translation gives CASSFPGTGNSPLHF.

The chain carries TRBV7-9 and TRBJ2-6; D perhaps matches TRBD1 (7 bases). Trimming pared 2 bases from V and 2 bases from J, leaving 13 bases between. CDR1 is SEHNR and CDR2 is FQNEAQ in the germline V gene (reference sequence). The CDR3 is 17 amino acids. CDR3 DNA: TGTGCCAGCAGCTTACCCCAGGGGGGCCCTGGGGCCAACGTCCTGACTTTC. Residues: CASSLPQGGPGANVLTF.

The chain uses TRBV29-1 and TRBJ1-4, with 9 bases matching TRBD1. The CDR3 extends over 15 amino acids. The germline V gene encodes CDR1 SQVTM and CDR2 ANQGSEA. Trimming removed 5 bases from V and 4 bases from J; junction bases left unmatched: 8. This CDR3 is CSVPGQGSGNEKLFF. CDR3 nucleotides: TGCAGCGTTCCGGGACAGGGTTCGGGTAATGAAAAACTGTTTTTT.

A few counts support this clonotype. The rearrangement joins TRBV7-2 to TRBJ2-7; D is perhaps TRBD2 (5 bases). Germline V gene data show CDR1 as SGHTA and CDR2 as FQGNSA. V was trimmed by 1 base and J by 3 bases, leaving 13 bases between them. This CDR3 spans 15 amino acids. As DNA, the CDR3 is TGTGCCAGCAGCTTAGGGTCTAGCAGACTCTACGAGCAGTACTTC. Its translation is CASSLGSSRLYEQYF.

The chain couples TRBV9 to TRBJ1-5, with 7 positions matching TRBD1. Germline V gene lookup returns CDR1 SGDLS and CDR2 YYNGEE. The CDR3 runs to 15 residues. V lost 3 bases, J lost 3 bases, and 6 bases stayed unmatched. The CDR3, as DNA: TGTGCCAGCAGCGGAGACAGGGACGACAATCAGCCCCAGCATTTT. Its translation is CASSGDRDDNQPQHF.

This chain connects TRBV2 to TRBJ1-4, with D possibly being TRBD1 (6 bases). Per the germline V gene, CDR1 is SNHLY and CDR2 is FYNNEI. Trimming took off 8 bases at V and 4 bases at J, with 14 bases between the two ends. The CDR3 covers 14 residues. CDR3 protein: CASSPRQDNEKLFF. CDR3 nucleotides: TGTGCCAGCTCACCTAGACAGGATAATGAAAAACTGTTTTTT.

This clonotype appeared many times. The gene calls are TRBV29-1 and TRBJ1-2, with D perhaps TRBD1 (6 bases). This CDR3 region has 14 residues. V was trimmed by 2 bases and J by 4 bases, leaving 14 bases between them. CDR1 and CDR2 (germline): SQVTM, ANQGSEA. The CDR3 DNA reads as TGCAGCGTTGAAAGACAGGTTGTCGGCTATGGCTACACCTTC. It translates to CSVERQVVGYGYTF.

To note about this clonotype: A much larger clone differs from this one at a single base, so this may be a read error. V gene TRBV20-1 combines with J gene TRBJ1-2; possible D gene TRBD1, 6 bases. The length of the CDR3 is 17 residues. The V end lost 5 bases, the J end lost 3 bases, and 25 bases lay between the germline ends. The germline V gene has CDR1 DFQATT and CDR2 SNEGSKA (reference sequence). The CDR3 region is CSAPPRQDRVHDYGYTF. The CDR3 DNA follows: TGCAGTGCTCCGCCAAGACAGGACCGGGTTCACGACTATGGCTACACCTTC.

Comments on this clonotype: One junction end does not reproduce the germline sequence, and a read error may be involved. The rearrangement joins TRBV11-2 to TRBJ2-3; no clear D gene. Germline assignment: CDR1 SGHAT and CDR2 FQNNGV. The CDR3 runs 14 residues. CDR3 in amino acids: CVSSLSLSTDTQYF. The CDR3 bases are TGTGTCAGCAGCTTATCGCTGAGCACAGATACGCAGTATTTT.

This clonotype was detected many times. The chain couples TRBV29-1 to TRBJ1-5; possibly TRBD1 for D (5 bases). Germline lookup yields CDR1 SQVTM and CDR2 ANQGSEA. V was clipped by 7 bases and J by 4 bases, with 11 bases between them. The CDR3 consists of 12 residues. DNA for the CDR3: TGCAGCGGGGGCGACAGTAATCAGCCCCAGCATTTT. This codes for CSGGDSNQPQHF.

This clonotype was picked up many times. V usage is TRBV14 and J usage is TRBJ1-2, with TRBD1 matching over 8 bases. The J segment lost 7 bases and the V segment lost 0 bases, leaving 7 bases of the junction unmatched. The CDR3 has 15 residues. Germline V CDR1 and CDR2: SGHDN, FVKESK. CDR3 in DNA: TGTGCCAGCAGCCAAGACTCAGGCAGGGGGCTTGGCTACACCTTC. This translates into CASSQDSGRGLGYTF.

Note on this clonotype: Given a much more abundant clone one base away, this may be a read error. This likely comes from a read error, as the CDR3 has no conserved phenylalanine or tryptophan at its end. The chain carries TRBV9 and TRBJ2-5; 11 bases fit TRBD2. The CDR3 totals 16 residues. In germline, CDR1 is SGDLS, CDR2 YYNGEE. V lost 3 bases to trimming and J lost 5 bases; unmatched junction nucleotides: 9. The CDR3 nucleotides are TGTGCCAGCAGCGGATCACTAGCGGGGGAGGGGGAGACCCAGTACCTC. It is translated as CASSGSLAGEGETQYL.